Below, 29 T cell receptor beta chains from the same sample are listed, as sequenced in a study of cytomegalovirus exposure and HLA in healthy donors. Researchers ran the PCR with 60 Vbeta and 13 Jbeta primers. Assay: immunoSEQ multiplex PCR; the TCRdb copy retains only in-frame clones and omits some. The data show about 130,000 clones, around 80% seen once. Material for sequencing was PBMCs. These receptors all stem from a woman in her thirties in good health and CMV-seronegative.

CDR3 sequence: CASSDRTGYNEQFF. CDR3 in DNA: TGCGCCAGCAGCGACAGGACGGGCTACAATGAGCAGTTCTTC. The chain combines TRBV4-1 with TRBJ2-1; perhaps TRBD1 as D (6 bases). CDR1 and CDR2 from the germline V gene are MGHRA and YSYEKL. This CDR3 is 14 amino acids long. Trimming removed 5 bases at V and 3 bases at J, with 11 bases between.

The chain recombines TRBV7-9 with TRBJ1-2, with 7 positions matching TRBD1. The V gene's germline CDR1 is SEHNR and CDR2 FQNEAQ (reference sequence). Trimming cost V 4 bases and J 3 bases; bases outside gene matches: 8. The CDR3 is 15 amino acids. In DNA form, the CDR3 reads TGTGCCAGCAGCTCCTCCGGACAGGCGTACTATGGCTACACCTTC. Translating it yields CASSSSGQAYYGYTF.

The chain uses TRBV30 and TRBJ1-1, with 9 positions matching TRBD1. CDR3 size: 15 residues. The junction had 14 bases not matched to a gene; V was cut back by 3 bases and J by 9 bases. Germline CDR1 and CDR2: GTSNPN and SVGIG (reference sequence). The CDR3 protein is CAWRGTGDRVEKAFF. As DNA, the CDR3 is TGTGCCTGGAGGGGCACCGGGGACAGGGTGGAGAAAGCTTTCTTT.

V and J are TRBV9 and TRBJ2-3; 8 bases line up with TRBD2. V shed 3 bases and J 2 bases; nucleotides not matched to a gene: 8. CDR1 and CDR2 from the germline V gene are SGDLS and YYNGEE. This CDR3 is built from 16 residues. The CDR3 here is CASSEEAGALTDTQYF. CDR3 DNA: TGTGCCAGCAGCGAGGAAGCGGGGGCCCTCACAGATACGCAGTATTTT.

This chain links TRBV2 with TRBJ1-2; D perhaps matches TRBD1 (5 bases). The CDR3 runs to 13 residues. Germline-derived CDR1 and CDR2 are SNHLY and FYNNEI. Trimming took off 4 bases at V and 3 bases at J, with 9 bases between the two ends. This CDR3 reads CASSGGGDYGYTF. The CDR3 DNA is TGTGCCAGCAGTGGCGGGGGGGACTATGGCTACACCTTC.

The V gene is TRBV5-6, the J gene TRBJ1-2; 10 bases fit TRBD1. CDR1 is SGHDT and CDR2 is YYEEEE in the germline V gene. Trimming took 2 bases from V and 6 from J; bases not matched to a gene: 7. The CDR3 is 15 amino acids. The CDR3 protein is CASSFYTGQGHGYTF. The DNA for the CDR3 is TGTGCCAGCAGCTTTTACACGGGACAGGGGCATGGCTACACCTTC.

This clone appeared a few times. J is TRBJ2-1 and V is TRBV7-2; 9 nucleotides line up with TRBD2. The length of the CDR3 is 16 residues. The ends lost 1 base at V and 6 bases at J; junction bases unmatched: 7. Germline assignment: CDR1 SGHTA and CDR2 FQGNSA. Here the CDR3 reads CASSLGSDSGGNEQFF. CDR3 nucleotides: TGTGCCAGCAGCTTAGGTTCCGATAGCGGGGGCAATGAGCAGTTCTTC.

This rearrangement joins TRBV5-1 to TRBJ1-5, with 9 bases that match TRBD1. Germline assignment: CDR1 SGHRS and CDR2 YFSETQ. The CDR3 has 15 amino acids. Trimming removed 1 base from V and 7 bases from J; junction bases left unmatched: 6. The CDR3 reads CASSLWTGEGQPQHF. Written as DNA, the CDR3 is TGCGCCAGCAGCTTGTGGACAGGGGAAGGCCAGCCCCAGCATTTT.

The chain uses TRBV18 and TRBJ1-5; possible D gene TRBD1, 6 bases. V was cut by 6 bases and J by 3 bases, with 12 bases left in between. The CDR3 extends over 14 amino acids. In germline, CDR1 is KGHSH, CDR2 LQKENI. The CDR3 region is CASSQGGFNQPQHF. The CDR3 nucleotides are TGTGCCAGCTCGCAAGGGGGATTCAATCAGCCCCAGCATTTT.

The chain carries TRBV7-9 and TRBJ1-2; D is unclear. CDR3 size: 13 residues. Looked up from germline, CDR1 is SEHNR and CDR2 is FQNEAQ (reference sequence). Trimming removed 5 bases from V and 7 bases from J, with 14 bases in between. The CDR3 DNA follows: TGTGCCAGCAGCCCCCAAACCCGAGGTGGCTACACCTTC. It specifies CASSPQTRGGYTF. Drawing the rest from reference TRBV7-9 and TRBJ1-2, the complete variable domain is DTGVSQNPRHKITKRGQNVTFRCDPISEHNRLYWYRQTLGQGPEFLTYFQNEAQLEKSRLLSDRFSAERPKGSFSTLEIQRTEQGDSAMYLCASSPQTRGGYTFGSGTRLTVV.

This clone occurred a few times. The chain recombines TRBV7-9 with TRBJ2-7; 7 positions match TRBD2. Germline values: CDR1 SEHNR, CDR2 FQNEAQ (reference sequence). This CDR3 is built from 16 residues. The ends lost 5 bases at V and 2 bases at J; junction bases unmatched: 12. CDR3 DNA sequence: TGTGCCAGCAGCCCTTTCGGGGGACTAAATCCCTACGAGCAGTACTTC. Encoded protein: CASSPFGGLNPYEQYF. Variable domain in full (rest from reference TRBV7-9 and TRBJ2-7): DTGVSQNPRHKITKRGQNVTFRCDPISEHNRLYWYRQTLGQGPEFLTYFQNEAQLEKSRLLSDRFSAERPKGSFSTLEIQRTEQGDSAMYLCASSPFGGLNPYEQYFGPGTRLTVT.

CDR3 sequence: CSVEDWSSGPSTDTQYF. The CDR3 DNA reads as TGCAGCGTTGAAGATTGGTCTAGCGGACCTAGCACAGATACGCAGTATTTT. This chain joins TRBV29-1 and TRBJ2-3; 7 nucleotides match TRBD2. The germline V gene encodes CDR1 SQVTM and CDR2 ANQGSEA. CDR3 length equals 17 residues. V lost 0 bases, J lost 0 bases, and 9 bases stayed unmatched.

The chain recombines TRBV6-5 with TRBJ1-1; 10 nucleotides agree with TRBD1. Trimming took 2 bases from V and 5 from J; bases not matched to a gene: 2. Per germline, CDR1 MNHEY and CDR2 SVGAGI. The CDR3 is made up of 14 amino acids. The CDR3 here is CASSYMGQGTEAFF. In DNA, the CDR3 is TGTGCCAGCAGTTACATGGGACAGGGGACTGAAGCTTTCTTT.

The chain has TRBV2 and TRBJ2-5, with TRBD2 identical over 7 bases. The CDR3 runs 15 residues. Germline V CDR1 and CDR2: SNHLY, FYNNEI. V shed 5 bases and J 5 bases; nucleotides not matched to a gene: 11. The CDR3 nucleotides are TGTGCCAGCAGTCCCGGACTAGGGAGGGCCGAGACCCAGTACTTC. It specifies CASSPGLGRAETQYF.

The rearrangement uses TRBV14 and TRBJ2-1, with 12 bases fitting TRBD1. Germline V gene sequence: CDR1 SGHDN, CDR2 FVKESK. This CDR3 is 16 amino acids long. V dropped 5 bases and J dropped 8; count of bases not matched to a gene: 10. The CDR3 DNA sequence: TGTGCCAGCAGCTCTCTATTGGGACAGGGGGCCGATGAGCAGTTCTTC. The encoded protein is CASSSLLGQGADEQFF.

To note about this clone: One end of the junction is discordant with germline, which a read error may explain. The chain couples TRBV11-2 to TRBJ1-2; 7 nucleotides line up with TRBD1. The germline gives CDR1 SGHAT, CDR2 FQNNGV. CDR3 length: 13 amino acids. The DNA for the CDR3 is TGTGCCAGCAGCCTAGACAGGGTCGGCGGCTACACCTTC. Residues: CASSLDRVGGYTF.

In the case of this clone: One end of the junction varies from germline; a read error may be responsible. CDR3 in DNA: TGTGCCAGCAGTCAAGCGGGAGGGCCGCGCAATGAGCAGTTCTTC. Its translation: CASSQAGGPRNEQFF. This sequence joins TRBV2 and TRBJ2-1; 10 bases are shared with TRBD2. This CDR3 contains 15 residues. The germline gives CDR1 SNHLY, CDR2 FYNNEI.

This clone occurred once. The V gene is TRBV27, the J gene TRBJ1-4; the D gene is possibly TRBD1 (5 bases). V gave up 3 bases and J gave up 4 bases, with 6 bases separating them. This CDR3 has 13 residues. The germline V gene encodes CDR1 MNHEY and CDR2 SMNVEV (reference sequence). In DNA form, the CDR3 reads TGTGCCAGCAGTTTCCAGGGTAATGAAAAACTGTTTTTT. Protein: CASSFQGNEKLFF.

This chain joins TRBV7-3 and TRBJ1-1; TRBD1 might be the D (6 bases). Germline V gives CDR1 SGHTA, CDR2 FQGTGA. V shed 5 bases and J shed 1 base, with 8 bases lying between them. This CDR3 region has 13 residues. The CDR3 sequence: CASSPTGNTEAFF. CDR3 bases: TGTGCCAGCAGCCCGACAGGGAACACTGAAGCTTTCTTT.

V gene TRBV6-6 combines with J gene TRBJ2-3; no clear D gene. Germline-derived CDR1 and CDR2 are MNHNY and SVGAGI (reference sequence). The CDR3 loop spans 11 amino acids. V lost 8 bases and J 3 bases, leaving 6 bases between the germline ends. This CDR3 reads CASARTDTQYF. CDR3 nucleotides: TGTGCCAGCGCCAGGACAGATACGCAGTATTTT.

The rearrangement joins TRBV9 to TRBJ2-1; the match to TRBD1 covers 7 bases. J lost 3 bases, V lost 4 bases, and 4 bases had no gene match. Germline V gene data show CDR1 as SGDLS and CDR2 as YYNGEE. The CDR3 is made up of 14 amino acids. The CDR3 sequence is CASSSGTDYNEQFF. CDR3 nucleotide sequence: TGTGCCAGCAGCTCCGGGACAGACTACAATGAGCAGTTCTTC. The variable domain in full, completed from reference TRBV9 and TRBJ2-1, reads DSGVTQTPKHLITATGQRVTLRCSPRSGDLSVYWYQQSLDQGLQFLIQYYNGEERAKGNILERFSAQQFPDLHSELNLSSLELGDSALYFCASSSGTDYNEQFFGPGTRLTVL.

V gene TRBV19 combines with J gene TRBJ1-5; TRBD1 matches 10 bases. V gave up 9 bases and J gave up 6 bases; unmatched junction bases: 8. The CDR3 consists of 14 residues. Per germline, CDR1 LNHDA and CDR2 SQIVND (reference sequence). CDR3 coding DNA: TGTGCCAGCATCGACAGGGGGCACGGTCAGCCCCAGCATTTT. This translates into CASIDRGHGQPQHF.

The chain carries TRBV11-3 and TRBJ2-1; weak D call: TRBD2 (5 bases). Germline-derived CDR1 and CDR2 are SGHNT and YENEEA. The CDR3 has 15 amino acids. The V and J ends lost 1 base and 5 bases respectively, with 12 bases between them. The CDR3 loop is CASSLVSGSDNEQFF. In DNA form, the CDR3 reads TGTGCCAGCAGCTTAGTAAGTGGGAGTGACAATGAGCAGTTCTTC. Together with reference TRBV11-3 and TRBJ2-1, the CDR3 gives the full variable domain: EAGVVQSPRYKIIEKKQPVAFWCNPISGHNTLYWYLQNLGQGPELLIRYENEEAVDDSQLPKDRFSAERLKGVDSTLKIQPAELGDSAVYLCASSLVSGSDNEQFFGPGTRLTVL.

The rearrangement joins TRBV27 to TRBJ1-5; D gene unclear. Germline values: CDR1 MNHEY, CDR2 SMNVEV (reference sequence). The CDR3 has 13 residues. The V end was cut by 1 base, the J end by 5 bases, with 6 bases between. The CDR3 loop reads CASSLYLYQPQHF. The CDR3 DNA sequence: TGTGCCAGCAGTTTATATCTTTATCAGCCCCAGCATTTT.

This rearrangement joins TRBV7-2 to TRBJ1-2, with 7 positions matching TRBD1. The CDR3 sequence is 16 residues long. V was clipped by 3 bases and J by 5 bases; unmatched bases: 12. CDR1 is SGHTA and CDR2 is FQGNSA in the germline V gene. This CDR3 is CASSFRRTGSIYGYTF. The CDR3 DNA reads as TGTGCCAGCAGCTTCAGGAGGACAGGCAGCATATATGGCTACACCTTC.

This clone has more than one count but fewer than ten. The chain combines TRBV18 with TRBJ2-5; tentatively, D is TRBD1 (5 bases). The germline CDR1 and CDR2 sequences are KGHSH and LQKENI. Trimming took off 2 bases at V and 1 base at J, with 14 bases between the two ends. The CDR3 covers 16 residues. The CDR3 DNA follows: TGTGCCAGCTCACCATGGCAGGGAAAACTCCAAGAGACCCAGTACTTC. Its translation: CASSPWQGKLQETQYF.

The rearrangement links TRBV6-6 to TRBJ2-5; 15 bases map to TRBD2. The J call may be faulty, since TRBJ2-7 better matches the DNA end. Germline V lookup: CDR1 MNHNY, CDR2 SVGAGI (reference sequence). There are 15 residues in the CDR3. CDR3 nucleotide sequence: TGTGCCAGCAGGCCGGGACTAGCGGGAGGAGACGAGCAGTACTTC. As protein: CASRPGLAGGDEQYF.

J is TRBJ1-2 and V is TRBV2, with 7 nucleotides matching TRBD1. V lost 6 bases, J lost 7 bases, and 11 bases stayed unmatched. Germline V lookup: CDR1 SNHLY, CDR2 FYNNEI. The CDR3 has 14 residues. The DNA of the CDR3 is TGTGCCAGCAGGGGGGACAAGGGGGCTAGTGGCTACACCTTC. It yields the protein CASRGDKGASGYTF. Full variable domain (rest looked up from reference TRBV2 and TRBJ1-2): EPEVTQTPSHQVTQMGQEVILRCVPISNHLYFYWYRQILGQKVEFLVSFYNNEISEKSEIFDDQFSVERPDGSNFTLKIRSTKLEDSAMYFCASRGDKGASGYTFGSGTRLTVV.

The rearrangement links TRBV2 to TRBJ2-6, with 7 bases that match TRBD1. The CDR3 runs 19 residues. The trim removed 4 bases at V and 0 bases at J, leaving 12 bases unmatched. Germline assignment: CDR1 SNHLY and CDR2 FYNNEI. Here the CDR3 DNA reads TGTGCCAGCAGTGCCTCGTCCGGGACAGCCAACTCTGGGGCCAACGTCCTGACTTTC. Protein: CASSASSGTANSGANVLTF.